This TCR beta chain was captured by sequencing in a study of cytomegalovirus exposure and HLA in healthy donors. Study-wide context: Unique TCRs from HLA-typed donors, 85 million to 100 million of them, were held in an early data release. Study conclusions and caveats: Later on, an analysis showed TCR association rates differing by HLA locus, with DRB1 the most and HLA-C the fewest. Across donors, most TCRs were seen rarely, yet some public ones were widespread.

The length of the CDR3 is 15 residues. Trimming cost V 1 base and J 5 bases; bases outside gene matches: 3. Per germline, CDR1 MGHRA and CDR2 YSYEKL. A word on this clone: Its antigen is unknown.

It was with 60 Vbeta and 13 Jbeta primers that the PCR ran. Data came from immunoSEQ multiplex PCR; TCRdb stores just in-frame clones and leaves some out. The repertoire holds roughly 180,000 clones, with approximately 84% as singletons. The receptor was derived from a girl aged 5-17 years in good health and CMV-seropositive. The J gene is TRBJ2-1, the V gene TRBV4-1; 9 nucleotides match TRBD1. The source material was PBMCs. This chain's CDR3 is CASSQGTGVNNEQFF. The CDR3 DNA follows: TGCGCCAGCAGCCAAGGGACAGGGGTCAACAATGAGCAGTTCTTC.